One T cell receptor (beta chain) is described in this entry. Its antigen is still unknown. The data originate from a study of cytomegalovirus exposure and HLA in healthy donors. Study overall: Within an early data release were roughly 83 million unique TCRs drawn from HLA-typed donors. Study outcomes and limitations: Common viral pathogens were later found to be apparently linked to several of the most significant clusters.

The CDR3 is made up of 12 amino acids. Trimming left V 8 bases short and J 7 bases short, with 12 bases between. CDR1 is MNHNS and CDR2 is SASEGT in the germline V gene. PCR involved 60 Vbeta and 13 Jbeta primers. Only in-frame clones appear in the TCRdb table, and some are missing; sequencing was by immunoSEQ multiplex PCR. The sample contains 95,000 to 150,000 clones, approximately 80% of which appear only once. The receptor was derived from a female donor in good health and CMV-seropositive. The source material was PBMCs. The chain is built from TRBV6-1 and TRBJ1-3, with no clear D. The CDR3 here is CASSIQWNTIYF. The CDR3, as DNA: TGTGCCAGCTCTATACAGTGGAACACCATATATTTT.